One and the same sample provided the 21 T cell receptor beta chains below, sequenced in a study of T-cell reconstitution after alpha-beta-depleted transplantation in children. Unique molecular identifiers were incorporated during preparation of the TCRbeta library. Each CDR3 protein is one row after TCRdb ran MiXCR on the PCR reads. The data hold approximately 170,000 distinct CDR3 sequences, with 11% observed a single time. The sequencing used PBMCs, collected before TCRalphabeta/CD19-depleted stem cell transplant. The receptor source for this set is a boy between 2 and 10 years old with acute myeloid leukemia, due to receive a stem cell transplant.

This clonotype appeared many times. V gene TRBV27 combines with J gene TRBJ1-6; tentative D call: TRBD1 (5 bases). The CDR3 is made up of 15 amino acids. Germline CDR1 and CDR2: MNHEY and SMNVEV (reference sequence). V lost 5 bases to trimming and J lost 8 bases, with 16 bases between them. The CDR3 protein is CASSPGHRTHSPLHF. The CDR3 bases are TGTGCCAGCAGTCCCGGACACCGGACCCATTCACCCCTCCACTTT.

At least ten counts were recorded for this clonotype. V and J are TRBV5-1 and TRBJ2-3, with no clear D. The V and J ends lost 6 bases and 1 base respectively, with 21 bases between them. Germline loops: CDR1 SGHRS, CDR2 YFSETQ. This CDR3 comprises 17 residues. Here the CDR3 reads CASNPLNSLPGTDTQYF. CDR3 DNA sequence: TGCGCCAGCAACCCCTTGAATAGCCTTCCCGGCACAGATACGCAGTATTTT.

This clonotype was recorded at least ten times. The chain uses TRBV29-1 and TRBJ2-1; D is ambiguous. V was trimmed by 2 bases and J by 3 bases, leaving 14 bases between them. CDR1 is SQVTM, CDR2 ANQGSEA, per germline. The CDR3 is 15 amino acids. The CDR3 DNA reads TGCAGCGTTGAACTGGCCTCCTGGTTCTACAATGAGCAGTTCTTC. As protein: CSVELASWFYNEQFF.

This clonotype was detected ten times or more. This chain links TRBV7-2 with TRBJ2-5; D unclear. This CDR3 is 14 amino acids long. The germline gives CDR1 SGHTA, CDR2 FQGNSA. V was shortened by 4 bases and J by 5 bases, with 14 bases between the two germline ends. The CDR3 reads CASSYSRSRETQYF. CDR3 nucleotides: TGTGCCAGCAGCTATTCGCGGTCAAGGGAGACCCAGTACTTC.

The sample holds many counts of this clonotype. The chain employs TRBV20-1 and TRBJ1-4, with D unclear. The CDR3 contains 14 residues. Trimming stripped 1 base from V and 2 bases from J, with 8 bases between. The germline V gene encodes CDR1 DFQATT and CDR2 SNEGSKA (reference sequence). The CDR3 region is CSARVQPTNEKLFF. The DNA for the CDR3 is TGCAGTGCTAGAGTCCAGCCGACTAATGAAAAACTGTTTTTT.

Note on this clonotype: A much larger clone lies one base from this, so it may be a read error. The chain couples TRBV5-1 to TRBJ1-6; 7 positions match TRBD1. The germline gives CDR1 SGHRS, CDR2 YFSETQ. Unmatched junction bases numbered 7, after V lost 1 base and J lost 3 bases. The CDR3 has 17 amino acids. The CDR3 reads CASSLTKRTGYNSPLHF. In DNA, the CDR3 is TGCGCCAGCAGCTTGACAAAAAGGACAGGCTATAATTCACCCCTCCACTTT.

The gene calls are TRBV7-9 and TRBJ1-2; D gene ambiguous. V was cut by 3 bases and J by 6 bases, with 11 bases left in between. CDR1 and CDR2 (germline): SEHNR, FQNEAQ (reference sequence). The CDR3 contains 13 residues. The CDR3 reads CASSFSTSHGYTF. CDR3 coding DNA: TGTGCCAGCAGCTTCTCAACCTCGCATGGCTACACCTTC.

Many counts were recorded for this clonotype. This chain uses TRBV21-1 with TRBJ2-1; the table's D call TRBD1 went unverified against the DNA. TRBV21-1 is listed as a pseudogene. The CDR3 consists of 16 residues. In DNA form, the CDR3 reads TGTGCCAGCAGCACACCGACGGCAGGGACGGGGTATGAGCAGTTCTTC. Translating gives CASSTPTAGTGYEQFF.

The chain carries TRBV30 and TRBJ2-5; 7 bases match TRBD1. V was pared by 4 bases and J by 3 bases, with 5 bases of the junction left unmatched. Looked up from germline, CDR1 is GTSNPN and CDR2 is SVGIG (reference sequence). The length of the CDR3 is 13 residues. CDR3 coding DNA: TGTGCCTGGACCCTCGACAGGGAAGAGACCCAGTACTTC. As protein: CAWTLDREETQYF.

This clonotype came up many times. The chain links TRBV20-1 to TRBJ1-2; D gene ambiguous. Trimming shortened V by 3 bases and J by 2 bases, and 16 bases separated the two germline ends. CDR3 size: 15 residues. Germline V gene data show CDR1 as DFQATT and CDR2 as SNEGSKA (reference sequence). CDR3 loop: CSASDHSVRNYGYTF. The CDR3 coding sequence is TGCAGTGCTAGCGATCACTCCGTACGAAACTATGGCTACACCTTC.

The chain carries TRBV10-2 and TRBJ2-1; D gene ambiguous. Germline values: CDR1 WSHSY, CDR2 SAAADI. Trimming shortened V by 0 bases and J by 5 bases, and 8 bases separated the two germline ends. This CDR3 has 14 amino acids. CDR3 coding DNA: TGCGCCAGCAGTGAGTCCCGTGCCCACAATGAGCAGTTCTTC. This codes for CASSESRAHNEQFF.

This clonotype came up many times. CDR3 amino acids: CSARVGTSTNEQFF. CDR3 sequence (DNA): TGCAGTGCTAGAGTGGGGACTTCGACCAATGAGCAGTTCTTC. The chain has TRBV20-1 and TRBJ2-1; TRBD2 might be the D (6 bases). The CDR3 runs to 14 residues. The germline V and J ends were trimmed by 1 base and 6 bases, with 13 bases remaining between them. From germline, CDR1 is DFQATT and CDR2 SNEGSKA (reference sequence).

This clonotype was picked up many times. The chain employs TRBV10-3 and TRBJ2-4; TRBD1 agrees at 10 bases. Trimming removed 7 bases from V and 14 bases from J; junction bases left unmatched: 17. The CDR3 is 15 residues long. The germline gives CDR1 ENHRY, CDR2 SYGVKD. CDR3 nucleotides: TGTGCCATCACCCCGGATTTAGGGACAGGGGCTCAGAAGTACTTC. As protein: CAITPDLGTGAQKYF.

As regards this clonotype: A read error may produce the germline difference seen at one junction end. This rearrangement joins TRBV20-1 to TRBJ2-7; 12 positions match TRBD2. The V gene's germline CDR1 is DFQATT and CDR2 SNEGSKA (reference sequence). CDR3 length: 16 residues. CDR3 loop: CCARDWTSGNIDEQYF. The CDR3 DNA is TGCTGTGCTAGAGACTGGACTAGCGGGAACATCGACGAGCAGTACTTC.

This clonotype was detected ten times or more. This chain connects TRBV7-3 to TRBJ2-1; D possibly uses TRBD1 or TRBD2 (6 bases each). The germline CDR1 and CDR2 sequences are SGHTA and FQGTGA. The CDR3 has 15 residues. V was pared by 5 bases and J by 7 bases, with 18 bases between. The CDR3 protein is CASSRTGGFGNEQFF. DNA of the CDR3: TGTGCCAGCAGCCGGACCGGGGGCTTCGGTAATGAGCAGTTCTTC.

The table lists this clonotype with many counts. CDR3 residues: CSVVWVRGRDTEAFF. CDR3 sequence (DNA): TGCAGCGTTGTGTGGGTTCGGGGAAGAGACACTGAAGCTTTCTTT. V and J are TRBV29-1 and TRBJ1-1, with D unresolved. The germline V gene has CDR1 SQVTM and CDR2 ANQGSEA. Between the trimmed V and J ends, which lost 4 bases and 3 bases, there was a span of 18 bases. CDR3 length: 15 residues.

In this sample, this clonotype turned up many times. The genes are TRBV7-8 and TRBJ1-5; 10 bases agree with TRBD1. The length of the CDR3 is 16 residues. Germline V gives CDR1 SGHVS, CDR2 FQNEAQ. With V trimmed by 3 bases and J by 7 bases, 9 bases remained unmatched. As DNA, the CDR3 is TGTGCCAGCAGCTTGGGGACAGGGGCGTTTGAGCAGCCCCAGCATTTT. Translating it yields CASSLGTGAFEQPQHF.

This clonotype was counted at least ten times. J is TRBJ2-1 and V is TRBV20-1; the match to TRBD1 covers 9 bases. Germline V lookup: CDR1 DFQATT, CDR2 SNEGSKA (reference sequence). Trimming removed 5 bases from V and 3 bases from J; junction bases left unmatched: 5. The CDR3 sequence is 14 residues long. The CDR3 coding sequence is TGCAGTGCTTCCGGGACAGGGTTCTACAATGAGCAGTTCTTC. Protein product: CSASGTGFYNEQFF.

This clonotype was picked up many times. This sequence joins TRBV7-9 and TRBJ1-1; weak D call: TRBD1 (5 bases). The ends were cut back, 5 bases at V and 8 bases at J, with 15 bases in the middle. The CDR3 totals 13 residues. CDR1 and CDR2 from the germline V gene are SEHNR and FQNEAQ (reference sequence). The CDR3 nucleotides are TGTGCCAGCAGCCAAGGGGCAGGGTACGAAGCTTTCTTT. Residues: CASSQGAGYEAFF.

In this sample, this clonotype turned up many times. In DNA form, the CDR3 reads TGCGCCAGCAGCCTTTCTAAAGGGGACTCTGAAGCTTTCTTT. Protein product: CASSLSKGDSEAFF. This chain links TRBV5-1 with TRBJ1-1, with D perhaps matching TRBD1 (5 bases). The length of the CDR3 is 14 residues. Looked up from germline, CDR1 is SGHRS and CDR2 is YFSETQ. V lost 4 bases and J lost 6, with 16 bases in between. The full variable domain, rest sourced from reference TRBV5-1 and TRBJ1-1, is KAGVTQTPRYLIKTRGQQVTLSCSPISGHRSVSWYQQTPGQGLQFLFEYFSETQRNKGNFPGRFSGRQFSNSRSEMNVSTLELGDSALYLCASSLSKGDSEAFFGQGTRLTVV.

This clonotype was seen ten or more times. The rearrangement uses TRBV9 and TRBJ2-3; the match to TRBD2 covers 8 bases. Germline lookup yields CDR1 SGDLS and CDR2 YYNGEE. This CDR3 region has 15 residues. With 0 bases clipped from V and 2 bases from J, the junction kept 2 bases outside the gene matches. The CDR3 bases are TGTGCCAGCAGCGTAGCGGGGGGGTACACAGATACGCAGTATTTT. It yields the protein CASSVAGGYTDTQYF. The full variable domain, completed using reference TRBV9 and TRBJ2-3, is DSGVTQTPKHLITATGQRVTLRCSPRSGDLSVYWYQQSLDQGLQFLIQYYNGEERAKGNILERFSAQQFPDLHSELNLSSLELGDSALYFCASSVAGGYTDTQYFGPGTRLTVL.